Following are 24 T cell receptor beta chains from one sample sequenced in a study of neoadjuvant anti-PD-1 for oral cavity cancer. Measured with immunoSEQ multiplex PCR; TCRdb has only the in-frame clones, and not every one. This table holds tens of thousands of clones, around 80% found once. The sequencing here drew on PBMCs, taken before nivolumab (anti-PD-1) treatment. Every receptor here comes from a person aged 40 to 85 with oral cavity squamous cell carcinoma.

The gene calls are TRBV30 and TRBJ1-2, with a possible D match to TRBD1 (6 bases). The CDR3 extends over 15 amino acids. The V end lost 1 base, the J end lost 8 bases, and 20 bases lay between the germline ends. CDR1 GTSNPN and CDR2 SVGIG come from the germline V gene (reference sequence). The CDR3 protein is CAWSEALTGSRGYTF. In DNA form, the CDR3 reads TGTGCCTGGAGTGAGGCTCTCACAGGGTCTAGAGGCTACACCTTC.

This clone was counted between two and nine times. V and J are TRBV5-1 and TRBJ2-3; 8 positions agree with TRBD1. The junction had 7 bases not matched to a gene; V was cut back by 4 bases and J by 6 bases. CDR3 size: 14 residues. Germline V lookup: CDR1 SGHRS, CDR2 YFSETQ. CDR3 residues: CASSTGQGTDTQYF. The DNA of the CDR3 is TGCGCCAGCAGCACCGGACAGGGTACGGATACGCAGTATTTT.

This chain connects TRBV2 to TRBJ2-1, with 7 bases fitting TRBD1. The V segment lost 6 bases and the J segment 6 bases; nucleotides outside the gene matches: 2. CDR3 size: 12 residues. CDR1 and CDR2 from the germline V gene are SNHLY and FYNNEI. The CDR3 coding sequence is TGTGCCAGCAGGGGGACAGCCAATGAGCAGTTCTTC. Translation gives CASRGTANEQFF.

The CDR3 nucleotides read TGTGCCAGCAGTTCCCGGGAAGGGAAGCCTCGGGCTTTCTTT. Protein sequence: CASSSREGKPRAFF. V and J are TRBV2 and TRBJ1-1, with D unresolved. CDR3 length: 14 amino acids. Trimming took off 5 bases at V and 11 bases at J, with 21 bases between the two ends. The germline V gene encodes CDR1 SNHLY and CDR2 FYNNEI. Using reference TRBV2 and TRBJ1-1 for the parts outside the CDR3, the full variable domain is EPEVTQTPSHQVTQMGQEVILRCVPISNHLYFYWYRQILGQKVEFLVSFYNNEISEKSEIFDDQFSVERPDGSNFTLKIRSTKLEDSAMYFCASSSREGKPRAFFGQGTRLTVV.

This chain connects TRBV7-8 to TRBJ2-2; 15 bases are shared with TRBD2. Germline CDR1 and CDR2: SGHVS and FQNEAQ. V dropped 2 bases and J dropped 7; count of bases not matched to a gene: 8. The length of the CDR3 is 18 residues. In DNA, the CDR3 is TGTGCCAGCAGCTTAAGGAGGACTAGCGGGAGGGCCGACGGGGAGCTGTTTTTT. Translating gives CASSLRRTSGRADGELFF.

The sample holds a few counts of this clone. The chain is built from TRBV7-9 and TRBJ1-1; 12 bases agree with TRBD1. Germline loops: CDR1 SEHNR, CDR2 FQNEAQ (reference sequence). The CDR3 has 17 residues. Germline trimming cut 5 bases from V and 5 bases from J; bases unmatched to any gene: 12. CDR3 loop: CASSLGTGGVMITEAFF. The CDR3 DNA sequence: TGTGCCAGCAGCCTGGGGACAGGGGGCGTTATGATTACTGAAGCTTTCTTT.

This chain uses TRBV4-1 with TRBJ1-5; TRBD1 matches 8 bases. Germline loops: CDR1 MGHRA, CDR2 YSYEKL. The V segment lost 2 bases and the J segment 4 bases; nucleotides outside the gene matches: 10. The CDR3 is made up of 17 amino acids. In DNA, the CDR3 is TGCGCCAGCAGCCAATCGGACAGGGTGAACAGTAATCAGCCCCAGCATTTT. Amino acid sequence: CASSQSDRVNSNQPQHF.

This sequence joins TRBV4-1 and TRBJ2-1, with 7 bases matching TRBD2. CDR1 is MGHRA, CDR2 YSYEKL, per germline. V was clipped by 1 base and J by 9 bases; unmatched bases: 6. The length of the CDR3 is 14 residues. CDR3 loop: CASSQAGGKGEQFF. DNA of the CDR3: TGCGCCAGCAGCCAAGCCGGGGGGAAGGGTGAGCAGTTCTTC.

J is TRBJ2-5 and V is TRBV6-1; TRBD1 might be the D (6 bases). Trimming pared 7 bases from V and 2 bases from J, leaving 17 bases between. Germline V CDR1 and CDR2: MNHNS, SASEGT. The CDR3 is made up of 15 amino acids. The CDR3, as DNA: TGTGCCAGCACCCTAGGGGGTTCCATACAAGAGACCCAGTACTTC. Its protein product is CASTLGGSIQETQYF.

The chain has TRBV5-1 and TRBJ1-1; TRBD1 matches at 7 bases. After removal of 3 bases from V and 0 bases from J, the junction contained 2 bases not matched to a gene. CDR3 length: 14 amino acids. Looked up from germline, CDR1 is SGHRS and CDR2 is YFSETQ. For the CDR3, the DNA is TGCGCCAGCAGCTGGGACAGATTGAACACTGAAGCTTTCTTT. It specifies CASSWDRLNTEAFF. Variable domain in full (rest from reference TRBV5-1 and TRBJ1-1): KAGVTQTPRYLIKTRGQQVTLSCSPISGHRSVSWYQQTPGQGLQFLFEYFSETQRNKGNFPGRFSGRQFSNSRSEMNVSTLELGDSALYLCASSWDRLNTEAFFGQGTRLTVV.

This rearrangement joins TRBV5-1 to TRBJ2-7; 12 bases agree with TRBD2. The CDR3 sequence is 18 residues long. Germline-derived CDR1 and CDR2 are SGHRS and YFSETQ. The J segment lost 0 bases and the V segment lost 7 bases, leaving 14 bases of the junction unmatched. CDR3 region: CASAATGLAGGSSYEQYF. In nucleotides, the CDR3 is TGCGCCAGCGCTGCCACCGGGCTAGCGGGGGGGAGCTCCTACGAGCAGTACTTC.

This chain connects TRBV7-8 to TRBJ1-1; D not resolved. In germline, CDR1 is SGHVS, CDR2 FQNEAQ. Trimming took 5 bases from V and 7 from J, leaving 11 bases between them. The CDR3 consists of 12 residues. CDR3 coding DNA: TGTGCCAGCAGCCCTAACACCAATGAAGCTTTCTTT. Translation: CASSPNTNEAFF.

The V and J genes are TRBV6-4 and TRBJ1-2, with D possibly being TRBD1 (6 bases). V gave up 5 bases and J gave up 8 bases, with 15 bases separating them. From germline, CDR1 is MRHNA and CDR2 SNTAGT. The CDR3 spans 13 residues. The CDR3 DNA is TGTGCCAGCAGTAGAGACAGGACGGGGGGCTACACCTTC. It is translated as CASSRDRTGGYTF.

The chain uses TRBV2 and TRBJ2-3, with 12 bases aligning to TRBD2. The germline V gene has CDR1 SNHLY and CDR2 FYNNEI. CDR3 length: 15 amino acids. The junction had 2 bases not matched to a gene; V was cut back by 6 bases and J by 1 base. CDR3: CASRTSGGRTDTQYF. CDR3 DNA: TGTGCCAGCAGGACTAGCGGGGGCCGCACAGATACGCAGTATTTT.

In its sample, this clone was seen once. The V and J genes are TRBV27 and TRBJ2-7, with 7 bases matching TRBD2. With V trimmed by 5 bases and J by 0 bases, 10 bases remained unmatched. The CDR3 consists of 16 residues. Germline CDR1 reads MNHEY; CDR2 reads SMNVEV (reference sequence). The CDR3 nucleotides are TGTGCCAGCAGTGCAAAGGGAGGGATCGCCTCCTACGAGCAGTACTTC. Translation: CASSAKGGIASYEQYF.

This clone was seen only once. The rearrangement joins TRBV4-1 to TRBJ2-3; 8 bases agree with TRBD2. From germline, CDR1 is MGHRA and CDR2 YSYEKL. The V and J ends lost 1 base and 4 bases, in that order; junction bases with no gene match: 13. The CDR3 sequence is 18 residues long. The CDR3 region is CASSQGGLRAGVADTQYF. The CDR3 DNA follows: TGCGCCAGCAGCCAAGGGGGCCTTAGAGCGGGAGTGGCAGATACGCAGTATTTT.

The chain is built from TRBV2 and TRBJ1-1; no reliable D call. The V end lost 4 bases, the J end lost 11 bases, and 11 bases lay between the germline ends. CDR3 length equals 11 residues. Germline V gene sequence: CDR1 SNHLY, CDR2 FYNNEI. In DNA form, the CDR3 reads TGTGCCAGCAGTGGATTATCCGAGGCTTTCTTT. It yields the protein CASSGLSEAFF.

The chain carries TRBV7-8 and TRBJ1-2; 9 positions match TRBD1. The CDR3 consists of 15 residues. The V and J ends lost 5 bases and 4 bases, in that order; junction bases with no gene match: 8. CDR1 and CDR2 from the germline V gene are SGHVS and FQNEAQ. The CDR3 nucleotides are TGTGCCAGCAGCGCCACAGGGGGCGCGGGCTATGGCTACACCTTC. Protein product: CASSATGGAGYGYTF.

V is TRBV10-1 and J is TRBJ2-1; possibly TRBD2 for D (6 bases). The CDR3 totals 14 residues. The germline V gene has CDR1 WNHNN and CDR2 SYGVQD (reference sequence). V lost 6 bases and J 0 bases, leaving 9 bases between the germline ends. As DNA, the CDR3 is TGCGCCAGCAGGGGGACTTTCTCCTACAATGAGCAGTTCTTC. As protein: CASRGTFSYNEQFF.

The chain has TRBV6-6 and TRBJ1-1; D gene uncertain. The CDR3 extends over 14 amino acids. Germline V lookup: CDR1 MNHNY, CDR2 SVGAGI (reference sequence). Trimming removed 4 bases from V and 6 bases from J, with 15 bases in between. CDR3 sequence (DNA): TGTGCCAGCAGTTCCAAACGCGGATCGGCTGAAGCTTTCTTT. Translated, it gives CASSSKRGSAEAFF.

V gene TRBV2 combines with J gene TRBJ1-2, with D perhaps TRBD1 (6 bases). The CDR3 totals 16 residues. The germline V gene encodes CDR1 SNHLY and CDR2 FYNNEI. V shed 3 bases and J shed 6 bases, with 20 bases lying between them. The CDR3 loop is CASSDQGNLSVDGYTF. The CDR3 DNA sequence: TGTGCCAGCAGTGACCAGGGGAACCTAAGCGTCGATGGCTACACCTTC.

This clone showed up just a few times. V is TRBV19 and J is TRBJ1-1; D ambiguous. The V end was cut by 5 bases, the J end by 5 bases, with 18 bases between. Germline lookup yields CDR1 LNHDA and CDR2 SQIVND (reference sequence). This CDR3 has 15 amino acids. In DNA form, the CDR3 reads TGTGCCAGTAGTGGCTTACAGCTTTCATGGACTGAAGCTTTCTTT. It specifies CASSGLQLSWTEAFF.

The chain couples TRBV6-5 to TRBJ1-4, with D unresolved. Germline CDR1 and CDR2: MNHEY and SVGAGI. V was clipped by 0 bases and J by 8 bases, with 13 bases between them. The CDR3 totals 15 residues. The CDR3 region has the DNA TGTGCCAGCAGTTACTCCCCCCGCAGAGGAGAAAAACTGTTTTTT. Encoded protein: CASSYSPRRGEKLFF.

V is TRBV9 and J is TRBJ1-3; D possibly corresponds to TRBD1 (5 bases). This CDR3 comprises 16 residues. Per the germline V gene, CDR1 is SGDLS and CDR2 is YYNGEE. V was clipped by 1 base and J by 0 bases, with 11 bases between them. In DNA, the CDR3 is TGTGCCAGCAGCGTAAATTGGGGGGTCTCTGGAAACACCATATATTTT. This gives the protein CASSVNWGVSGNTIYF.